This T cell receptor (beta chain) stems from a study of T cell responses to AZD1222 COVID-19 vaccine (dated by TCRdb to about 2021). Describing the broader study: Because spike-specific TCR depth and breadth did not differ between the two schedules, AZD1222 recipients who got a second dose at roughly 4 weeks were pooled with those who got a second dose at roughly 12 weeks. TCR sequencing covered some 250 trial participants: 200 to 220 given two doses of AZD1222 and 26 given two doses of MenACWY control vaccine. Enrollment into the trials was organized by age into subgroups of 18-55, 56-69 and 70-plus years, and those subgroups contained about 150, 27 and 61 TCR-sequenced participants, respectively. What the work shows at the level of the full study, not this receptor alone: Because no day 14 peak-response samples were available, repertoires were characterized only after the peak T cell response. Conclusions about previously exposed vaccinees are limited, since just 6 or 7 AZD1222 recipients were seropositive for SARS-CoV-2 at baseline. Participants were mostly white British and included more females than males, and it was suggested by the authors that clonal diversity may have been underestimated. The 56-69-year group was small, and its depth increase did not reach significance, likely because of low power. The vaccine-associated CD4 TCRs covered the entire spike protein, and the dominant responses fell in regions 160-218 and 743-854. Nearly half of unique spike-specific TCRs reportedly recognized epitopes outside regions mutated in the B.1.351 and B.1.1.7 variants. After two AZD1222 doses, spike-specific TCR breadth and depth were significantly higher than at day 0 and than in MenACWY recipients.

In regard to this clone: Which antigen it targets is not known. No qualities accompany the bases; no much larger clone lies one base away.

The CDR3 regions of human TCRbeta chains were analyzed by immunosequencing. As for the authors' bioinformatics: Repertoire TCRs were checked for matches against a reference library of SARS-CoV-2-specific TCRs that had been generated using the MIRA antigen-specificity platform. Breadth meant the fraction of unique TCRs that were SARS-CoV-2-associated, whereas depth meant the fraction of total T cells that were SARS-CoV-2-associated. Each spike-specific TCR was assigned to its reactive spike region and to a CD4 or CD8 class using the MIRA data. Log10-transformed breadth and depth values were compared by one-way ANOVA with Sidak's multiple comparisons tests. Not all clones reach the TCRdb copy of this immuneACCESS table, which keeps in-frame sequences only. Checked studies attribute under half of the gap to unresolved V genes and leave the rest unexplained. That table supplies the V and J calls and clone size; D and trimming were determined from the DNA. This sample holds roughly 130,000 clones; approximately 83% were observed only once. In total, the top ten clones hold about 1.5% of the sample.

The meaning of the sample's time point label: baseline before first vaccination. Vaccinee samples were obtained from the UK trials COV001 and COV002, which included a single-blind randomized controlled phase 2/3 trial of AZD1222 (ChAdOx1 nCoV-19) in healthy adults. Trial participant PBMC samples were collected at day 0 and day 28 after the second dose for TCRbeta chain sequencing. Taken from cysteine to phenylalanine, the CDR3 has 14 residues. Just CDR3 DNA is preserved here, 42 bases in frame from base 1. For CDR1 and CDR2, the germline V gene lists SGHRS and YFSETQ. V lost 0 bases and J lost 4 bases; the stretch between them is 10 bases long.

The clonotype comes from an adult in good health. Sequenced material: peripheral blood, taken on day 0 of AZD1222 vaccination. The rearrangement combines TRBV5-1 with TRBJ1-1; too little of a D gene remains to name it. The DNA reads TGCGCCAGCAGCTTGGACTGGTCGGGCACTGAAGCTTTCTTT. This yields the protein CASSLDWSGTEAFF.